These 26 T cell receptor beta chains share one sample of origin, sequenced in a study of Ad26.COV2.S vaccination and SARS-CoV-2 variants. The treatment is: roughly 18 received Ad26.COV2.S at low or high dose, single or two shots; 5 received placebo; per-sample allocation not given. At day 63 after the first vaccine or placebo injection, samples were drawn. Measured with immunoSEQ multiplex PCR; TCRdb has only the in-frame clones, and not every one. The sample shows 440,000 or so clones, less than 95% of them seen only once. The input for sequencing was peripheral blood, taken in a trial of Ad26.COV2.S vaccine versus placebo. Source of these receptors: a person between 18 and 60 years old who received the Ad26.COV2.S COVID-19 vaccine or a placebo.

The gene calls are TRBV24-1 and TRBJ1-1; D call uncertain. This CDR3 has 13 residues. Germline assignment: CDR1 KGHDR and CDR2 SFDVKD. Trimming cost V 3 bases and J 4 bases, with 8 bases left between them. CDR3 DNA: TGTGCCACCAGTGATGAAATAGGCACTGAAGCTTTCTTT. Translating it yields CATSDEIGTEAFF.

The chain joins TRBV7-2 to TRBJ2-5; D not certain. The CDR3 sequence is 13 residues long. Between the trimmed V and J ends, which lost 5 bases and 4 bases, there was a span of 11 bases. CDR1 and CDR2 from the germline V gene are SGHTA and FQGNSA. This CDR3 reads CASSPWVGETQYF. The CDR3 DNA reads TGTGCCAGCAGCCCCTGGGTTGGAGAGACCCAGTACTTC.

A single count supports this clone. The rearrangement links TRBV11-1 to TRBJ2-5; 10 bases are shared with TRBD2. Trimming cost V 3 bases and J 4 bases; bases outside gene matches: 8. This CDR3 region has 16 residues. CDR1 is SGHAT, CDR2 FQDESV, per germline (reference sequence). Here the CDR3 DNA reads TGTGCCAGCAGCTTCCAAGCGGGAGGGCCAGGAGAGACCCAGTACTTC. Its protein product is CASSFQAGGPGETQYF.

The chain links TRBV11-2 to TRBJ1-4; 7 bases agree with TRBD1. The germline V gene has CDR1 SGHAT and CDR2 FQNNGV. The CDR3 has 15 residues. Trimming took 4 bases from V and 5 from J; bases not matched to a gene: 7. DNA of the CDR3: TGTGCCAGCAGCTCCCGACAGGGTCGAAATGAAAAACTGTTTTTT. It specifies CASSSRQGRNEKLFF.

The V gene is TRBV7-9, the J gene TRBJ2-2, with D hard to call. Trimming shortened V by 7 bases and J by 2 bases, and 11 bases separated the two germline ends. The CDR3 has 14 residues. The germline CDR1 and CDR2 sequences are SEHNR and FQNEAQ (reference sequence). CDR3 loop: CASKEAPNTGELFF. The CDR3 coding sequence is TGTGCCAGCAAAGAAGCACCTAACACCGGGGAGCTGTTTTTT. Variable domain in full (rest from reference TRBV7-9 and TRBJ2-2): DTGVSQNPRHKITKRGQNVTFRCDPISEHNRLYWYRQTLGQGPEFLTYFQNEAQLEKSRLLSDRFSAERPKGSFSTLEIQRTEQGDSAMYLCASKEAPNTGELFFGEGSRLTVL.

J is TRBJ2-1 and V is TRBV9, with 7 bases lining up with TRBD2. V lost 4 bases, J lost 5 bases, and 12 bases stayed unmatched. Germline-derived CDR1 and CDR2 are SGDLS and YYNGEE. The CDR3 runs to 16 residues. The CDR3 sequence is CASSPSGTTHNNEQFF. As DNA, the CDR3 is TGTGCCAGCAGCCCTTCCGGGACTACGCATAACAATGAGCAGTTCTTC.

The chain has TRBV5-6 and TRBJ2-1; 13 bases agree with TRBD2. Germline lookup yields CDR1 SGHDT and CDR2 YYEEEE. With V trimmed by 3 bases and J by 6 bases, 15 bases remained unmatched. This CDR3 spans 19 amino acids. CDR3 region: CASSSGLAGVGFQGNEQFF. DNA of the CDR3: TGTGCCAGCAGCTCCGGACTAGCGGGAGTGGGGTTCCAGGGCAATGAGCAGTTCTTC.

V and J are TRBV24-1 and TRBJ2-5; 9 bases are shared with TRBD2. This CDR3 region has 17 residues. Per the germline V gene, CDR1 is KGHDR and CDR2 is SFDVKD. J was trimmed by 0 bases and V by 4 bases; bases with no gene match: 8. The CDR3 region is CATSDLPAGGYQETQYF. The CDR3 bases are TGTGCCACCAGTGACCTACCCGCGGGAGGGTACCAAGAGACCCAGTACTTC.

The chain joins TRBV24-1 to TRBJ2-3, with D perhaps matching TRBD2 (6 bases). The length of the CDR3 is 15 residues. The V end lost 7 bases, the J end lost 1 base, and 14 bases lay between the germline ends. Per germline, CDR1 KGHDR and CDR2 SFDVKD. CDR3 in DNA: TGTGCCACCAGGGATGCTAGCGCAGGCACAGATACGCAGTATTTT. Amino acid sequence: CATRDASAGTDTQYF.

This rearrangement joins TRBV6-1 to TRBJ1-2; no definite D call. The germline V and J ends were trimmed by 1 base and 0 bases, with 6 bases remaining between them. CDR1 MNHNS and CDR2 SASEGT come from the germline V gene. The CDR3 loop spans 14 amino acids. DNA of the CDR3: TGTGCCAGCAGTGAAGTTGAGTCTAACTATGGCTACACCTTC. The encoded protein is CASSEVESNYGYTF.

This rearrangement joins TRBV6-5 to TRBJ2-5, with D perhaps TRBD1 (5 bases). The CDR3 length is 15 residues. V lost 7 bases, J lost 2 bases, and 17 bases lay in between. Germline assignment: CDR1 MNHEY and CDR2 SVGAGI. The CDR3 loop is CASTAQRTKQETQYF. CDR3 nucleotide sequence: TGTGCCAGCACCGCCCAAAGGACAAAACAAGAGACCCAGTACTTC.

This chain joins TRBV24-1 and TRBJ2-7; D call uncertain. In germline, CDR1 is KGHDR, CDR2 SFDVKD. The CDR3 totals 13 residues. The germline V and J ends were trimmed by 3 bases and 3 bases, with 8 bases remaining between them. The CDR3 nucleotides read TGTGCCACCAGTGATCCGGTAGGCTACGAGCAGTACTTC. Residues: CATSDPVGYEQYF.

The rearrangement uses TRBV5-1 and TRBJ2-2; D is possibly TRBD2 (6 bases). V was pared by 4 bases and J by 2 bases, with 15 bases between. This CDR3 contains 16 residues. Germline V gene sequence: CDR1 SGHRS, CDR2 YFSETQ. CDR3: CASSHRLVRNTGELFF. The CDR3 region has the DNA TGCGCCAGCAGCCATCGACTAGTCAGAAACACCGGGGAGCTGTTTTTT.

This clone was seen more than once but under ten times. This chain connects TRBV19 to TRBJ2-5; D call uncertain. V lost 2 bases to trimming and J lost 2 bases, with 6 bases between them. The length of the CDR3 is 13 residues. Per the germline V gene, CDR1 is LNHDA and CDR2 is SQIVND (reference sequence). The CDR3 is CASSITMQETQYF. CDR3 bases: TGTGCCAGTAGTATAACTATGCAAGAGACCCAGTACTTC.

The chain employs TRBV7-9 and TRBJ2-7; D may match TRBD1 or TRBD2 (6 bases each). With 1 base removed from V and 3 bases from J, the gap between germline ends came to 10 bases. The CDR3 sequence is 14 residues long. CDR1 is SEHNR, CDR2 FQNEAQ, per germline (reference sequence). This chain's CDR3 is CASSLEGGGYEQYF. The CDR3 coding sequence is TGTGCCAGCAGCTTAGAAGGGGGAGGCTACGAGCAGTACTTC.

This chain connects TRBV3-1 (or the pseudogene TRBV3-2) to TRBJ2-1; D is unresolved. The CDR3 is 15 residues long. With 1 base removed from V and 5 bases from J, the gap between germline ends came to 12 bases. Germline CDR1 LGHDT, CDR2 YNNKEL (reference sequence). The CDR3 nucleotides read TGTGCCAGCAGCCAAGTCGGCGGAGTCAACAATGAGCAGTTCTTC. This translates into CASSQVGGVNNEQFF.

The rearrangement links TRBV9 to TRBJ2-7; D could derive from TRBD1 or TRBD2 (5 bases each). V lost 0 bases and J lost 0, with 7 bases in between. From germline, CDR1 is SGDLS and CDR2 YYNGEE. This CDR3 is built from 14 residues. CDR3 residues: CASSVGDASYEQYF. The CDR3 nucleotides are TGTGCCAGCAGCGTAGGGGACGCCTCCTACGAGCAGTACTTC. The whole variable domain, filled in from reference TRBV9 and TRBJ2-7, reads DSGVTQTPKHLITATGQRVTLRCSPRSGDLSVYWYQQSLDQGLQFLIQYYNGEERAKGNILERFSAQQFPDLHSELNLSSLELGDSALYFCASSVGDASYEQYFGPGTRLTVT.

Concerning this clone: Other DNA variants within this sample encode the same CDR3. V is TRBV19 and J is TRBJ2-7, with D perhaps TRBD1 (6 bases). The CDR3 contains 14 residues. Trimming took 5 bases from V and 4 from J, leaving 15 bases between them. Germline V CDR1 and CDR2: LNHDA, SQIVND (reference sequence). The CDR3, as DNA: TGTGCCAGTAGTCTGGGACAAGGGGCTTACGAGCAGTACTTC. It encodes CASSLGQGAYEQYF.

This clone is a singleton in its sample. This chain joins TRBV19 and TRBJ2-2; perhaps TRBD2 as D (6 bases). The CDR3 consists of 15 residues. CDR1 and CDR2 (germline): LNHDA, SQIVND (reference sequence). Trimming stripped 5 bases from V and 4 bases from J, with 14 bases between. The CDR3 reads CASSLEGGRTGELFF. CDR3 nucleotide sequence: TGTGCCAGTAGTTTGGAGGGCGGGCGCACCGGGGAGCTGTTTTTT.

This clone came up a few times. This rearrangement joins TRBV5-8 to TRBJ1-3; D not certain. V lost 2 bases, J lost 0 bases, and 3 bases lay in between. The CDR3 consists of 13 residues. CDR1 and CDR2 from the germline V gene are SGHTS and YDEGEE. The CDR3 sequence: CASSFSSGNTIYF. DNA for the CDR3: TGTGCCAGCAGCTTTAGCTCTGGAAACACCATATATTTT.

The rearrangement uses TRBV20-1 and TRBJ2-4, with D possibly matching TRBD1 (5 bases). Germline lookup yields CDR1 DFQATT and CDR2 SNEGSKA (reference sequence). The CDR3 totals 10 residues. V lost 7 bases and J 7 bases, leaving 8 bases between the germline ends. The CDR3 nucleotides read TGCAGTGGGAGACAGAACATTCAGTACTTC. Amino acids: CSGRQNIQYF.

CDR3 region: CASSEVGGILGGDEQFF. The CDR3 DNA reads as TGTGCCAGCAGTGAGGTGGGCGGGATCCTAGGGGGCGATGAGCAGTTCTTC. This chain joins TRBV6-1 and TRBJ2-1, with a weak D call TRBD1 (7 bases). Trimming removed 3 bases from V and 8 bases from J, with 23 bases in between. Germline values: CDR1 MNHNS, CDR2 SASEGT. The CDR3 runs to 17 residues.

The gene calls are TRBV27 and TRBJ2-2; D is ambiguous. Germline-derived CDR1 and CDR2 are MNHEY and SMNVEV (reference sequence). The CDR3 has 13 residues. V lost 2 bases, J lost 3 bases, and 4 bases lay in between. The CDR3: CASSLRDTGELFF. CDR3 nucleotide sequence: TGTGCCAGCAGTTTACGGGACACCGGGGAGCTGTTTTTT.

V usage is TRBV19 and J usage is TRBJ2-7; the D gene is possibly TRBD1 (6 bases). V lost 9 bases and J 6 bases, leaving 18 bases between the germline ends. This CDR3 contains 13 residues. The germline CDR1 and CDR2 sequences are LNHDA and SQIVND (reference sequence). CDR3 loop: CASQSPGQSEQYF. The DNA for the CDR3 is TGTGCCAGCCAGAGTCCGGGACAAAGCGAGCAGTACTTC.

V and J are TRBV7-9 and TRBJ2-1, with 7 bases fitting TRBD1. Germline CDR1 SEHNR, CDR2 FQNEAQ (reference sequence). The junction had 10 bases not matched to a gene; V was cut back by 8 bases and J by 3 bases. The CDR3 loop spans 15 amino acids. The CDR3 DNA follows: TGTGCCAGCCCTCCCGACAGGGAATTCTACAATGAGCAGTTCTTC. It translates to CASPPDREFYNEQFF.

This clone was counted a few times. V gene TRBV7-6 combines with J gene TRBJ2-7, with D hard to call. The CDR3 length is 12 residues. The V end was cut by 5 bases, the J end by 6 bases, with 11 bases between. The V gene's germline CDR1 is SGHVS and CDR2 FNYEAQ. The CDR3 DNA is TGTGCCAGCAGCACCAGTGGCGCCGAGCAGTACTTC. Translation: CASSTSGAEQYF.